The text below deals with one TCR beta chain. There are a few counts of this clone. The antigen it binds to is not known. Within one base of it there is no much larger clone, and no base qualities were kept. Genomic DNA was isolated from the sorted cells so that the TCRbeta CDR3 region could be sequenced. The immunoSEQ Assay was used to sequence the TCRbeta CDR3 regions. TCRdb holds this immuneACCESS table with in-frame rearrangements only. Some clones are missing; in checked studies, unresolved V genes explain under half, and the rest has no known cause. Across this sample there are 10,000 to 15,000 clones, with about 76% seen only once. The ten biggest clones cover around 32% of the sample. For CDR1 and CDR2, the germline V gene (reference sequence) lists MNHEY and SMNVEV. V is clipped by 6 bases and J by 0 bases, and the sequence between their germline boundaries is 14 bases long. From the cysteine through the phenylalanine, the CDR3 covers 15 amino acids. The kept DNA is CDR3 alone, 45 bases in frame from the first base.

The trial excluded patients who had a history of autoimmune disease or were on systemic immunosuppression. Peripheral blood for TCR sequencing was drawn from every dose cohort at baseline, at cycle 4 day 1 and at cycle 7 day 1. The samples were taken from a phase I, first-in-human, multicenter, open-label dose-escalation trial of ivuxolimab. Adults with locally advanced or metastatic melanoma, renal cell, hepatocellular, or head and neck squamous cell carcinoma were enrolled in the trial. CD4+ and CD8+ T cells were sorted separately from peripheral blood before TCR sequencing. These data come from a study of OX40 agonist ivuxolimab in advanced cancers. Concerning the study at large: Ivuxolimab, which targeted the costimulatory receptor OX40 (CD134), was an agonistic, fully human IgG2 monoclonal antibody. Intravenous ivuxolimab was administered to patients every 2 weeks at six dose levels: 0.01, 0.1, 0.3, 1.5, 3 and 10 mg/kg. Of the roughly 50 dose-escalation patients, hepatocellular carcinoma was present in roughly 19, melanoma in some 15, renal cell carcinoma in 9 and head and neck cancer in 9. The dose-escalation cohort was over 70% male with a mean age of approximately 60 years, ranging from about 20 to 80. Patients were allowed to have had prior anti-PD-1, anti-PD-L1 or anti-CTLA-4 therapy, and approximately 41% of the dose-escalation patients had previously received checkpoint inhibitors. Partial responses were achieved by three dose-escalation patients, of whom one had hepatocellular carcinoma and two had cutaneous melanoma. The purpose of peripheral TCRbeta sequencing was to test whether ivuxolimab changed TCR sequence diversity and led to clonal T-cell expansion. The paper describes the monotherapy dose-escalation part (N of about 50 patients) of the phase I trial of ivuxolimab. Overall study results and their limits: The antigen specificity of the clonally expanded peripheral T cells was not determined. Low levels of normalized T-cell clonal expansion were also seen in some nonresponding patients. After ivuxolimab, expanded clones were on average more numerous among CD8+ T cells than among CD4+ T cells. Clonal expansion of both CD4+ and CD8+ blood T cells was observed from baseline to week 6 at doses 0.1 to 3.0 mg/kg. In the 0.1-3.0 mg/kg groups, partial responders were among the patients with the lowest normalized peripheral clonal expansion, particularly in CD8+ T cells.

Sequencing used CD4+ or CD8+ T cells sorted from blood, obtained in a trial of the OX40 agonist ivuxolimab. The origin of this receptor is an adult with an advanced solid tumor such as melanoma, head and neck, liver or kidney cancer. The V gene is TRBV27 and the J gene is TRBJ1-1, with TRBD1 perhaps the D gene, on 5 matching bases. The CDR3 corresponds to CASRPGFLMNTEAFF. The nucleotide sequence is given as TGTGCCAGCAGACCAGGGTTCCTAATGAACACTGAAGCTTTCTTT.